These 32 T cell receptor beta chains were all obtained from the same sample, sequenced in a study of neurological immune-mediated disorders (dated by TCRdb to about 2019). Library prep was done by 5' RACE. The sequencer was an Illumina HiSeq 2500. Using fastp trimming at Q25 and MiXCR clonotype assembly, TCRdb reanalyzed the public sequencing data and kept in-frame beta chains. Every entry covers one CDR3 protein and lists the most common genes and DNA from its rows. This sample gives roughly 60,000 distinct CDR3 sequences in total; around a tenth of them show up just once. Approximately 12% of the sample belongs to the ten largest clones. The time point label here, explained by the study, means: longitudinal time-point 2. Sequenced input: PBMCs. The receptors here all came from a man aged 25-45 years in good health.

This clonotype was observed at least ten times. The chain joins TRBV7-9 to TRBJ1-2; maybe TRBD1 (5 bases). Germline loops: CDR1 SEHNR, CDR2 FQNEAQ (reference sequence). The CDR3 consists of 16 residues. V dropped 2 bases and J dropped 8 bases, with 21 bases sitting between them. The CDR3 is CASSLPMTVQSIGYTF. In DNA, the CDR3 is TGTGCCAGCAGCTTACCAATGACAGTCCAATCTATAGGCTACACCTTC.

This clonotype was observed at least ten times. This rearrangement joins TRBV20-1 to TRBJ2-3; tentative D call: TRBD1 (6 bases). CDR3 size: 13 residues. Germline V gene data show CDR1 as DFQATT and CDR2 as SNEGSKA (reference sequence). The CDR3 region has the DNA TGCAACCTTCGCGGACAGCCGGGGGATACGCAGTATTTT. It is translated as CNLRGQPGDTQYF.

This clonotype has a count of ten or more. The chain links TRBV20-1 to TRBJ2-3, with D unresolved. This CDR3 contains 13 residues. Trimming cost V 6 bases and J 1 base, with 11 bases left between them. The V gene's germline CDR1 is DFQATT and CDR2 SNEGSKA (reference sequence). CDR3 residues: CSAPVSGTDTQYF. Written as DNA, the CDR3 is TGCAGTGCCCCGGTGTCCGGCACAGATACGCAGTATTTT.

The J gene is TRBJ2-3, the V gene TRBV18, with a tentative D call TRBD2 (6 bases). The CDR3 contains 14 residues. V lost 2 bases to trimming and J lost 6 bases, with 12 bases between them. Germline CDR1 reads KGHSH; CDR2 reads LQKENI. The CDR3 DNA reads TGTGCCAGCTCACCATCCCTGACTAGGGATACGCAGTATTTT. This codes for CASSPSLTRDTQYF.

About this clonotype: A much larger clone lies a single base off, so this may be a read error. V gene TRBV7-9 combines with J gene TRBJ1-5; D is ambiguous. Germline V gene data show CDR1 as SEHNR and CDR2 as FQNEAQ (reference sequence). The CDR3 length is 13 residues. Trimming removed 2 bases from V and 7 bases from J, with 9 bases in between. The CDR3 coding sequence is TGTGCCAGCAGCTTAAGTTACTGGCAGCCCCAGCATTTT. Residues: CASSLSYWQPQHF.

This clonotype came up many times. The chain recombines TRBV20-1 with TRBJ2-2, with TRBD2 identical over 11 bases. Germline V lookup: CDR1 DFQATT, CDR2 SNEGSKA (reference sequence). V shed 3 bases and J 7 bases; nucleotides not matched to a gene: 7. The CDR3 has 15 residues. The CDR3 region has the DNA TGCAGTGCTAGCCCGGGACTAGCGGTTCTCGGGGAGCTGTTTTTT. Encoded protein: CSASPGLAVLGELFF.

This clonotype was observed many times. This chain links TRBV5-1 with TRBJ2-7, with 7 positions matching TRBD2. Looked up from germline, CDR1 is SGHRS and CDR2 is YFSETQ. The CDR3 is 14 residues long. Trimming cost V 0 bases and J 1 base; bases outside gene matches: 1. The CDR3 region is CASSLVSGSYEQYF. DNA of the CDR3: TGCGCCAGCAGCTTGGTTAGCGGGTCCTACGAGCAGTACTTC.

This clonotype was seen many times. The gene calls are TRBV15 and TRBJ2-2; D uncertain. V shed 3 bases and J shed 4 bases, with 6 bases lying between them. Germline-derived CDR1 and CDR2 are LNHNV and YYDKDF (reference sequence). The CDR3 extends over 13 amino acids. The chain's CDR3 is CATSSGITGELFF. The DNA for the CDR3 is TGTGCCACCAGCAGTGGGATCACCGGGGAGCTGTTTTTT.

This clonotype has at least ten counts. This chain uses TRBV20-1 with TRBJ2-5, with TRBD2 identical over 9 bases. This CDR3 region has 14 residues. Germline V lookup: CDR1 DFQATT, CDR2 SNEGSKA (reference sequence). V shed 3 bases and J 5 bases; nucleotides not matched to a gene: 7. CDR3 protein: CSASAAGGGETQYF. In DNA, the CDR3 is TGCAGTGCTAGTGCAGCGGGAGGCGGGGAGACCCAGTACTTC.

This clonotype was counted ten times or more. CDR3 DNA sequence: TGCGCCAGCGCCCCGGGACAGTGGGATACGCAGTATTTT. Protein product: CASAPGQWDTQYF. This chain connects TRBV10-1 to TRBJ2-3; 7 bases fit TRBD1. J gave up 6 bases and V 8 bases, and 8 bases lay outside the gene matches. CDR3 length: 13 residues. CDR1 and CDR2 (germline): WNHNN, SYGVQD (reference sequence).

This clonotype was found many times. Here the CDR3 DNA reads TGTGCCAGCAGCCAAGACCCAAATACGCAGTATTTT. This gives the protein CASSQDPNTQYF. The gene calls are TRBV3-1 and TRBJ2-3, with D hard to call. The CDR3 has 12 residues. The germline V gene has CDR1 LGHDT and CDR2 YNNKEL (reference sequence). V lost 0 bases and J lost 7, with 5 bases in between.

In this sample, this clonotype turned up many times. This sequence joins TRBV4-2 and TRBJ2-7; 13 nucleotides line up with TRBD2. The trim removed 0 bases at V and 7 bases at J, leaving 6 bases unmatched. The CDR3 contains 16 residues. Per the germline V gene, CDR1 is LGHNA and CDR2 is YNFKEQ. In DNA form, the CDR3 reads TGTGCCAGCAGCCAAGAAGGGACTAGCGGGGCCAGGGAGCAGTACTTC. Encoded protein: CASSQEGTSGAREQYF.

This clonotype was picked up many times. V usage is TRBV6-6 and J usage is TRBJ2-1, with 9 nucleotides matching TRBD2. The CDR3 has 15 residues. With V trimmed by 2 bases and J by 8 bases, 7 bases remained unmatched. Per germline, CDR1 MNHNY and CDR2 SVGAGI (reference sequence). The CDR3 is CASSYRLAGRDEQFF. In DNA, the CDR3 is TGTGCCAGCAGTTACCGTCTAGCGGGAAGGGATGAGCAGTTCTTC.

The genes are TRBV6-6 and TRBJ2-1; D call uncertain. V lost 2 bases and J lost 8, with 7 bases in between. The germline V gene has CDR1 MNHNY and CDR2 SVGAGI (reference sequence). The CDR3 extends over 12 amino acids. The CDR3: CASSYATDEQFF. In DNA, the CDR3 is TGTGCCAGCAGTTACGCTACAGATGAGCAGTTCTTC.

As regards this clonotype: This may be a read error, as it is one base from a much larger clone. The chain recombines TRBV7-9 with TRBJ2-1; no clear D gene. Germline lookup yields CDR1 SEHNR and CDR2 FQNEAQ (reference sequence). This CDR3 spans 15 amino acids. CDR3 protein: CASSLALQGSNDQFF. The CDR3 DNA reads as TGTGCCAGCAGCTTAGCGTTGCAAGGGTCCAATGACCAGTTCTTC.

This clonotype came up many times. The CDR3 DNA follows: TGCAGCGTTTTAGTCACTGAAGCTTTCTTT. Protein product: CSVLVTEAFF. The chain combines TRBV29-1 with TRBJ1-1, with D uncertain. Per germline, CDR1 SQVTM and CDR2 ANQGSEA. The CDR3 has 10 residues. Trimming shortened V by 5 bases and J by 4 bases, and 5 bases separated the two germline ends.

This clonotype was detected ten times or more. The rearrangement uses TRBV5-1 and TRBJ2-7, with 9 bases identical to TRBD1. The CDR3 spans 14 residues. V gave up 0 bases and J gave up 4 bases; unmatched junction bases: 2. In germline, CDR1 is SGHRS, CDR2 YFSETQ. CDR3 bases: TGCGCCAGCAGCTTGGACAGGGGGCCGTACGAGCAGTACTTC. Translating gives CASSLDRGPYEQYF.

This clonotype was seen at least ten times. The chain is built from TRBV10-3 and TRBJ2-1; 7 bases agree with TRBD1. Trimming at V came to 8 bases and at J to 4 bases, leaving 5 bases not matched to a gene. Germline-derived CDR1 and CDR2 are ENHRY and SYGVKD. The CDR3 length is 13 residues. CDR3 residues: CAIRDSTYNEQFF. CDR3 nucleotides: TGTGCCATCCGGGACAGTACATACAATGAGCAGTTCTTC.

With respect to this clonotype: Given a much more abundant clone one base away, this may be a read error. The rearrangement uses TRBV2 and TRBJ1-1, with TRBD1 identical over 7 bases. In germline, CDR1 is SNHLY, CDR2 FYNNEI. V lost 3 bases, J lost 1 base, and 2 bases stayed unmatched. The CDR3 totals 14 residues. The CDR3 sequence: CASSEGQSNTEAFF. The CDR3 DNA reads TGTGCCAGCAGTGAGGGACAGTCGAACACTGAAGCTTTCTTT.

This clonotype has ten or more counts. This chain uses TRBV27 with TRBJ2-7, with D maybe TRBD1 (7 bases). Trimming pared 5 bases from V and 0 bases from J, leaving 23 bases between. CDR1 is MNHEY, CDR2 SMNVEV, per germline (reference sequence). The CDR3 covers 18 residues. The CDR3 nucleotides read TGTGCCAGCAGTCCCCACAGCCGACAGGGAGGCCACTCCTACGAGCAGTACTTC. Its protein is CASSPHSRQGGHSYEQYF.

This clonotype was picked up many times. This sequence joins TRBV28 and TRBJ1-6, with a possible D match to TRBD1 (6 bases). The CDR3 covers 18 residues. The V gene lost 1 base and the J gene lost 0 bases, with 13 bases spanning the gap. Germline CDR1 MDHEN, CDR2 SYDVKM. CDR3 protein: CASSLSGQYSSYNSPLHF. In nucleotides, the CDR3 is TGTGCCAGCAGTTTATCAGGACAGTACAGCTCCTATAATTCACCCCTCCACTTT.

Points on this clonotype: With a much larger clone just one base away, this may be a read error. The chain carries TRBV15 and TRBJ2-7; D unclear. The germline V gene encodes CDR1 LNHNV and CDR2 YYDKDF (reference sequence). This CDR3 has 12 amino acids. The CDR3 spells CTTSRDLYEQYF. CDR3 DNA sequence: TGTACCACCAGCAGAGATCTCTACGAGCAGTACTTC.

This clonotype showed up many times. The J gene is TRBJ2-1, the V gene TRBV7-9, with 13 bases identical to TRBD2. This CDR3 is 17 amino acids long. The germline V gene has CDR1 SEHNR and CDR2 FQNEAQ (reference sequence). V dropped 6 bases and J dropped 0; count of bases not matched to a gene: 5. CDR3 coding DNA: TGTGCCAGCAGAACTAGCGGGAGGGCCAGCTCCTACAATGAGCAGTTCTTC. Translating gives CASRTSGRASSYNEQFF.

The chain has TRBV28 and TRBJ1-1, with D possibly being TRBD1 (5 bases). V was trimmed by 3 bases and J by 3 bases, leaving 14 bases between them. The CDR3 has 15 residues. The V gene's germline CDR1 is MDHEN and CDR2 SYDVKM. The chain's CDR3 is CASSFWSGGDTEAFF. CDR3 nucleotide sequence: TGTGCCAGCAGTTTTTGGAGTGGGGGGGACACTGAAGCTTTCTTT.

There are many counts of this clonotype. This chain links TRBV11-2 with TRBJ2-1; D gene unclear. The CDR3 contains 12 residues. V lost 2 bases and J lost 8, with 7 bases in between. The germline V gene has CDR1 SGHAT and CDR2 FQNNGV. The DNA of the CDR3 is TGTGCCAGCAGCTTACTAGGAGATGAGCAGTTCTTC. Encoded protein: CASSLLGDEQFF.

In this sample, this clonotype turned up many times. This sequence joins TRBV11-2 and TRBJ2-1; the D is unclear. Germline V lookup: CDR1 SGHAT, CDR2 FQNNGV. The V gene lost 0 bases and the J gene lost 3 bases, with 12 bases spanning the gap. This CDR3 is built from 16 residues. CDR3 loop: CASSLDSRDFYNEQFF. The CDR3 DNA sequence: TGTGCCAGCAGCTTAGATTCGCGTGACTTCTACAATGAGCAGTTCTTC.

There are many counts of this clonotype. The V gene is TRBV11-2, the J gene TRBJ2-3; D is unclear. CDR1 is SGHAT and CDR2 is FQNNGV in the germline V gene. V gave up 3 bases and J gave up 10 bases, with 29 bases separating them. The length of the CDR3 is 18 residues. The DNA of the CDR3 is TGTGCCAGCAGCTTTAACGGTCGTGGTTTTACCCAACGGGCCTCGCAGTATTTT. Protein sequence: CASSFNGRGFTQRASQYF.

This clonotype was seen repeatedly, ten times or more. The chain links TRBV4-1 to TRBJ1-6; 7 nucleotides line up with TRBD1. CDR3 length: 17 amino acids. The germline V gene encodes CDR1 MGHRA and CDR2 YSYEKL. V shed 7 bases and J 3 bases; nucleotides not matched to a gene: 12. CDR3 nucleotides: TGCGCCAGCAACGCCGGGGCAGGGGGGCTCTATAATTCACCCCTCCACTTT. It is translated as CASNAGAGGLYNSPLHF.

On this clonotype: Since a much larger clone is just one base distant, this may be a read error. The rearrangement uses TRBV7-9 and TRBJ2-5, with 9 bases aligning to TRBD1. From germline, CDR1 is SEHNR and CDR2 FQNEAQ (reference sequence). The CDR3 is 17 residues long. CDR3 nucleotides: TGTGACAGCAGCTTAAAACAGGGGGCCCTACGAGGGGAGACCCAGTACTTC. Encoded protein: CDSSLKQGALRGETQYF.

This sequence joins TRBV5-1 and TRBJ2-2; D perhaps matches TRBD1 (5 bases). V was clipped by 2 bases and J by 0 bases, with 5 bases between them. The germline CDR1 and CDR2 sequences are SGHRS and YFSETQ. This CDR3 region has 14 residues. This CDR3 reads CASSLQANTGELFF. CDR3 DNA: TGCGCCAGCAGCTTACAGGCGAACACCGGGGAGCTGTTTTTT.

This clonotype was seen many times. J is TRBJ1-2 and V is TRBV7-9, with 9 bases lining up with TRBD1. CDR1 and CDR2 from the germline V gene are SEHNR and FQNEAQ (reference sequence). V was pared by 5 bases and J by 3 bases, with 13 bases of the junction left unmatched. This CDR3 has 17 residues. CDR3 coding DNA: TGTGCCAGCAGCCGGGGACAGGGAATTTTGTCCGACTATGGCTACACCTTC. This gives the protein CASSRGQGILSDYGYTF.

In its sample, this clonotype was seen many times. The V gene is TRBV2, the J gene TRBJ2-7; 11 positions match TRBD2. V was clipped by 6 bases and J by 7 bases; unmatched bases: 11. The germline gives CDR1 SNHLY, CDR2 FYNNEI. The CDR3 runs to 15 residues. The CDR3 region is CASSKGLAVPLEQYF. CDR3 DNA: TGTGCCAGCAGCAAGGGACTAGCGGTCCCTTTAGAGCAGTACTTC.